The 27 T cell receptor beta chains below all came from one sample that was sequenced in a study of T cell changes during pregnancy in multiple sclerosis. The protocol was immunoSEQ multiplex PCR, while the TCRdb copy is restricted to in-frame clones and leaves out a portion. This table holds about 100,000 clones, about 90% found once. The sample here was peripheral blood, taken after pregnancy. All receptors derive from a female donor with multiple sclerosis, enrolled in a pregnancy study.

This clone was seen a single time. This chain connects TRBV4-3 to TRBJ2-3; possibly TRBD2 for D (6 bases). CDR3 length equals 17 residues. The V end lost 0 bases, the J end lost 2 bases, and 15 bases lay between the germline ends. The germline V gene encodes CDR1 LGHNA and CDR2 YSLEER. CDR3 sequence reads: CASSQDRISGFTDTQYF. The CDR3 bases are TGCGCCAGCAGCCAAGATCGAATTAGCGGATTCACAGATACGCAGTATTTT.

V usage is TRBV30 and J usage is TRBJ2-7; 7 positions agree with TRBD2. The CDR3 consists of 13 residues. Germline trimming cut 4 bases from V and 2 bases from J; bases unmatched to any gene: 5. Germline V gives CDR1 GTSNPN, CDR2 SVGIG (reference sequence). The CDR3 DNA is TGTGCCTGGATCCCTAGCGGAACCTACGAGCAGTACTTC. It encodes CAWIPSGTYEQYF.

This clone was found once. This chain connects TRBV6-5 to TRBJ2-7; 7 bases agree with TRBD2. V was clipped by 6 bases and J by 4 bases; unmatched bases: 6. Germline CDR1 reads MNHEY; CDR2 reads SVGAGI. The CDR3 sequence is 13 residues long. The CDR3 nucleotides are TGTGCCAGCAGGCGGGGGATTGGTTACGAGCAGTACTTC. Amino acids: CASRRGIGYEQYF.

J is TRBJ2-5 and V is TRBV7-9; TRBD1 agrees at 9 bases. The CDR3 spans 14 residues. The ends lost 3 bases at V and 5 bases at J; junction bases unmatched: 4. Germline CDR1 SEHNR, CDR2 FQNEAQ (reference sequence). CDR3 loop: CASSFRQGVETQYF. The CDR3, as DNA: TGTGCCAGCAGCTTCCGACAGGGGGTGGAGACCCAGTACTTC.

The rearrangement uses TRBV15 and TRBJ2-5; TRBD2 matches 9 bases. The CDR3 is 15 residues long. V shed 7 bases, J shed 5 bases, and the junction held 11 bases outside the gene matches. From germline, CDR1 is LNHNV and CDR2 YYDKDF (reference sequence). The CDR3 nucleotides read TGTGCCACCACCCGAAGGCTAGCGGGAAGGGAGACCCAGTACTTC. Residues: CATTRRLAGRETQYF.

This chain uses TRBV2 with TRBJ2-3; D is undetermined. Germline V gene lookup returns CDR1 SNHLY and CDR2 FYNNEI. The CDR3 has 14 residues. V was pared by 2 bases and J by 2 bases, with 8 bases between. CDR3 amino acids: CASSELDNTDTQYF. The CDR3, as DNA: TGTGCCAGCAGTGAACTCGACAACACAGATACGCAGTATTTT.

Comment on this clone: Other nucleotide sequences in the sample specify the same CDR3. V is TRBV18 and J is TRBJ2-3, with a possible D match to TRBD1 (5 bases). CDR3 length: 15 amino acids. V was cut by 2 bases and J by 2 bases, with 11 bases left in between. CDR1 and CDR2 from the germline V gene are KGHSH and LQKENI. The CDR3 sequence is CASSPNVGATDTQYF. The DNA of the CDR3 is TGTGCCAGCTCACCAAACGTAGGGGCCACAGATACGCAGTATTTT. Full variable domain (remainder filled in from reference TRBV18 and TRBJ2-3): NAGVMQNPRHLVRRRGQEARLRCSPMKGHSHVYWYRQLPEEGLKFMVYLQKENIIDESGMPKERFSAEFPKEGPSILRIQQVVRGDSAAYFCASSPNVGATDTQYFGPGTRLTVL.

This clone was detected only once. This chain connects TRBV28 to TRBJ1-2; perhaps TRBD1 as D (5 bases). V shed 8 bases and J shed 6 bases, with 19 bases lying between them. Germline CDR1 is MDHEN and CDR2 is SYDVKM. This CDR3 has 14 amino acids. CDR3 residues: CASYAQAGDDGYTF. CDR3 in DNA: TGTGCCAGCTATGCTCAGGCGGGGGATGATGGCTACACCTTC.

The V call is TRBV5-1, the J call TRBJ2-5; no firm D call. Germline assignment: CDR1 SGHRS and CDR2 YFSETQ. This CDR3 is built from 16 residues. Trimming removed 0 bases from V and 0 bases from J, with 12 bases in between. CDR3 protein: CASSLERLRYQETQYF. As DNA, the CDR3 is TGCGCCAGCAGCTTGGAACGCTTGAGGTACCAAGAGACCCAGTACTTC.

This clone was seen just once. The chain is built from TRBV5-6 and TRBJ1-4, with D possibly being TRBD1 (5 bases). Germline loops: CDR1 SGHDT, CDR2 YYEEEE. This CDR3 is 12 amino acids long. Trimming pared 0 bases from V and 11 bases from J, leaving 8 bases between. CDR3 nucleotides: TGTGCCAGCAGCTTGGCGGGGGGGAAACTGTTTTTT. Its translation: CASSLAGGKLFF.

V gene TRBV5-1 combines with J gene TRBJ2-7; possible D gene TRBD2, 6 bases. CDR3 length: 14 residues. Per germline, CDR1 SGHRS and CDR2 YFSETQ. Deletions cut 7 bases from V and 5 bases from J, with 19 bases between. CDR3 region: CASGGGQIGDEQYF. The CDR3 nucleotides read TGCGCCAGCGGCGGAGGGCAGATCGGGGACGAGCAGTACTTC. The variable domain in full, with the rest retrieved from reference TRBV5-1 and TRBJ2-7, is KAGVTQTPRYLIKTRGQQVTLSCSPISGHRSVSWYQQTPGQGLQFLFEYFSETQRNKGNFPGRFSGRQFSNSRSEMNVSTLELGDSALYLCASGGGQIGDEQYFGPGTRLTVT.

The chain combines TRBV7-2 with TRBJ2-7; 8 bases agree with TRBD1. Trimming cost V 5 bases and J 3 bases; bases outside gene matches: 9. This CDR3 has 15 residues. Germline V gives CDR1 SGHTA, CDR2 FQGNSA. DNA for the CDR3: TGTGCCAGCAGCCCCTCCCGGGACAGGCTCTACGAGCAGTACTTC. This gives the protein CASSPSRDRLYEQYF.

This chain uses TRBV5-4 with TRBJ2-5; 7 bases align to TRBD2. Trimming took 4 bases from V and 4 from J; bases not matched to a gene: 10. The CDR3 totals 15 residues. In germline, CDR1 is SGHNT, CDR2 YYREEE (reference sequence). DNA of the CDR3: TGTGCCAGCAGCCGGCCCCCTAGCGGCACAGAGACCCAGTACTTC. Its translation is CASSRPPSGTETQYF.

The gene calls are TRBV28 and TRBJ2-4; 7 positions agree with TRBD1. Germline V gene lookup returns CDR1 MDHEN and CDR2 SYDVKM. After removal of 6 bases from V and 3 bases from J, the junction contained 5 bases not matched to a gene. The CDR3 length is 14 residues. The CDR3 here is CASREGGGKNIQYF. In DNA, the CDR3 is TGTGCCAGCAGAGAAGGGGGCGGCAAAAACATTCAGTACTTC.

The rearrangement joins TRBV7-2 to TRBJ2-7; TRBD1 agrees at 8 bases. This CDR3 region has 14 residues. Trimming removed 1 base from V and 6 bases from J; junction bases left unmatched: 5. CDR1 and CDR2 from the germline V gene are SGHTA and FQGNSA. CDR3 sequence: CASSLGQGIGEQYF. The CDR3 DNA sequence: TGTGCCAGCAGCTTAGGACAGGGGATCGGCGAGCAGTACTTC.

V usage is TRBV18 and J usage is TRBJ1-1; D might be TRBD1 (5 bases). Trimming took 1 base from V and 4 from J, leaving 10 bases between them. In germline, CDR1 is KGHSH, CDR2 LQKENI. The CDR3 runs 14 residues. The CDR3 protein is CASSPRLDSTEAFF. The CDR3 DNA follows: TGTGCCAGCTCACCACGTTTAGACAGCACTGAAGCTTTCTTT. The variable domain in full, completed from reference TRBV18 and TRBJ1-1, reads NAGVMQNPRHLVRRRGQEARLRCSPMKGHSHVYWYRQLPEEGLKFMVYLQKENIIDESGMPKERFSAEFPKEGPSILRIQQVVRGDSAAYFCASSPRLDSTEAFFGQGTRLTVV.

The chain has TRBV29-1 and TRBJ2-7; 8 nucleotides agree with TRBD1. The germline CDR1 and CDR2 sequences are SQVTM and ANQGSEA. The V gene end was trimmed by 4 bases and the J gene end by 7 bases; junction bases not matched to a gene: 12. The CDR3 totals 14 residues. Here the CDR3 reads CSVVLGQGASEQYF. The CDR3 DNA reads as TGCAGCGTTGTTTTGGGCCAGGGGGCGTCTGAGCAGTACTTC.

The CDR3 reads CASSQDLGWDRADQPQHF. For the CDR3, the DNA is TGCGCCAGCAGCCAAGATTTGGGGTGGGACAGGGCGGATCAGCCCCAGCATTTT. The chain combines TRBV4-1 with TRBJ1-5; TRBD1 agrees at 9 bases. Unmatched junction bases numbered 11, after V lost 0 bases and J lost 5 bases. CDR3 length: 18 amino acids. Germline CDR1 MGHRA, CDR2 YSYEKL.

On this clone: The junction departs from germline at one end; a sequencing error may be responsible. The gene calls are TRBV7-7 and TRBJ2-3; possibly TRBD2 for D (6 bases). Germline-derived CDR1 and CDR2 are SSHAT and FNYEAQ (reference sequence). The CDR3 loop spans 14 amino acids. CDR3 residues: CASSLAGPTDTQYF. DNA of the CDR3: TGTGCTAGCAGCTTGGCGGGACCCACAGATACGCAGTATTTT.

The rearrangement links TRBV6-5 to TRBJ2-3; 8 positions match TRBD1. The CDR3 length is 14 residues. The germline CDR1 and CDR2 sequences are MNHEY and SVGAGI. With V trimmed by 5 bases and J by 8 bases, 9 bases remained unmatched. CDR3 in DNA: TGTGCCAGCAGTCCGGACAGGGAACGGGGTACGCAGTATTTT. Protein: CASSPDRERGTQYF.

The chain joins TRBV5-1 to TRBJ1-1; D is uncertain. Per the germline V gene, CDR1 is SGHRS and CDR2 is YFSETQ. Trimming left V 0 bases short and J 2 bases short, with 11 bases between. The CDR3 runs 15 residues. CDR3 nucleotide sequence: TGCGCCAGCAGCTTGGCCCGAGTAGCCAACACTGAAGCTTTCTTT. It specifies CASSLARVANTEAFF.

V usage is TRBV9 and J usage is TRBJ2-4; 9 nucleotides match TRBD1. The junction had 6 bases not matched to a gene; V was cut back by 4 bases and J by 7 bases. CDR1 and CDR2 from the germline V gene are SGDLS and YYNGEE. The CDR3 extends over 14 amino acids. This CDR3 reads CASSPGTGPNIQYF. The CDR3 coding sequence is TGTGCCAGCAGCCCCGGGACAGGGCCGAACATTCAGTACTTC.

This clone showed up just once. The V and J genes are TRBV6-5 and TRBJ1-5; maybe TRBD1 (6 bases). CDR3 length: 15 amino acids. V lost 0 bases and J lost 4, with 10 bases in between. The germline gives CDR1 MNHEY, CDR2 SVGAGI. The CDR3 DNA follows: TGTGCCAGCAGTTACTCTGCAGGGGTAAATCAGCCCCAGCATTTT. This sequence encodes CASSYSAGVNQPQHF.

This clone was seen only once. In nucleotides, the CDR3 is TGTGCCAGCAGTTATTCGGGAGGGCCCAACAATGAGCAGTTCTTC. This translates into CASSYSGGPNNEQFF. The chain couples TRBV6-5 to TRBJ2-1, with TRBD2 matching 8 bases. V lost 3 bases, J lost 5 bases, and 6 bases stayed unmatched. The germline V gene has CDR1 MNHEY and CDR2 SVGAGI. This CDR3 comprises 15 residues.

This clone is a singleton in its sample. The chain has TRBV18 and TRBJ1-5; weak D call: TRBD1 (5 bases). V was pared by 0 bases and J by 3 bases, with 9 bases between. From germline, CDR1 is KGHSH and CDR2 LQKENI. The CDR3 consists of 15 residues. The CDR3 is CASSPPGQTNQPQHF. The CDR3 nucleotides are TGTGCCAGCTCACCACCCGGACAAACCAATCAGCCCCAGCATTTT.

The chain couples TRBV5-1 to TRBJ1-5; D unclear. The CDR3 has 13 amino acids. Per the germline V gene, CDR1 is SGHRS and CDR2 is YFSETQ. The ends were cut back, 0 bases at V and 3 bases at J, with 4 bases in the middle. This CDR3 is CASSLDINQPQHF. The CDR3 DNA follows: TGCGCCAGCAGCTTGGACATCAATCAGCCCCAGCATTTT.

J is TRBJ1-2 and V is TRBV2, with unresolved D. This CDR3 region has 15 residues. V was trimmed by 0 bases and J by 4 bases, leaving 12 bases between them. Per the germline V gene, CDR1 is SNHLY and CDR2 is FYNNEI. Here the CDR3 DNA reads TGTGCCAGCAGTGAAGCCAGGAACCCTACCTATGGCTACACCTTC. Its translation: CASSEARNPTYGYTF.